Presented here are 18 T cell receptor beta chains from one specimen sequenced in a study of shared clonotypes between healthy human individuals. Produced via immunoSEQ multiplex PCR; TCRdb's table is partial and in-frame only. In the table there are 2 million to 2.5 million clones, 90% to 95% of which are singletons. Material: naive CD4+ T cells from PBMCs. Subset specified: CD45RA+ positively selected. These receptors were collected from a man between 18 and 29 years old in good health. Some clones in this sample may be carry-over from other donors' samples.

This chain joins TRBV28 and TRBJ2-7; 8 nucleotides align to TRBD1. The ends lost 5 bases at V and 3 bases at J; junction bases unmatched: 3. CDR3 length: 13 amino acids. Looked up from germline, CDR1 is MDHEN and CDR2 is SYDVKM. As DNA, the CDR3 is TGTGCCAGCAGTGCGGACAGGGACTACGAGCAGTACTTC. Translated, it gives CASSADRDYEQYF.

This clone was seen only once. J is TRBJ1-1 and V is TRBV18, with unresolved D. CDR1 is KGHSH and CDR2 is LQKENI in the germline V gene. Trimming removed 3 bases from V and 7 bases from J, with 18 bases in between. The CDR3 totals 15 residues. The CDR3 sequence: CASSPSEASIVEAFF. CDR3 in DNA: TGTGCCAGCTCACCGTCGGAAGCCAGCATAGTTGAAGCTTTCTTT.

V gene TRBV7-6 combines with J gene TRBJ1-1; TRBD1 matches at 10 bases. The V gene's germline CDR1 is SGHVS and CDR2 FNYEAQ. J lost 7 bases, V lost 5 bases, and 7 bases had no gene match. The CDR3 is 14 residues long. The DNA of the CDR3 is TGTGCCAGCAGCATGGGACAGGGGCTGGGTGAAGCTTTCTTT. Translated: CASSMGQGLGEAFF.

The CDR3 DNA reads as TGCGCCAGCAGCTTGCTAGGGCCCACCTACGAGCAGTACTTC. Encoded protein: CASSLLGPTYEQYF. This chain links TRBV5-1 with TRBJ2-7; no firm D call. The germline V gene encodes CDR1 SGHRS and CDR2 YFSETQ. The CDR3 is made up of 14 amino acids. V was pared by 1 base and J by 2 bases, with 10 bases between.

The chain combines TRBV9 with TRBJ2-2; no clear D gene. The germline V and J ends were trimmed by 0 bases and 4 bases, with 10 bases remaining between them. The CDR3 runs 15 residues. Germline loops: CDR1 SGDLS, CDR2 YYNGEE. CDR3 loop: CASSVEGVSTGELFF. CDR3 sequence (DNA): TGTGCCAGCAGCGTAGAAGGCGTATCCACCGGGGAGCTGTTTTTT.

CDR3 sequence: CASKDSNQPQHF. CDR3 nucleotide sequence: TGTGCCAGCAAGGATAGCAATCAGCCCCAGCATTTT. J is TRBJ1-5 and V is TRBV2; D is unclear. The CDR3 has 12 amino acids. Germline CDR1 reads SNHLY; CDR2 reads FYNNEI. V shed 7 bases and J shed 0 bases, with 4 bases lying between them.

The chain is built from TRBV5-1 and TRBJ1-2; tentative D call: TRBD1 (5 bases). CDR1 is SGHRS, CDR2 YFSETQ, per germline. The CDR3 extends over 15 amino acids. V was pared by 1 base and J by 4 bases, with 14 bases between. In nucleotides, the CDR3 is TGCGCCAGCAGCTTGTTGGGGCGTCGGGCCTATGGCTACACCTTC. This translates into CASSLLGRRAYGYTF.

The chain has TRBV6-5 and TRBJ1-2, with 8 bases that match TRBD1. This CDR3 region has 13 residues. From germline, CDR1 is MNHEY and CDR2 SVGAGI. V lost 3 bases, J lost 7 bases, and 4 bases stayed unmatched. CDR3 loop: CASSYQGAGGYTF. The CDR3 nucleotides read TGTGCCAGCAGTTATCAGGGGGCCGGTGGCTACACCTTC.

J is TRBJ1-2 and V is TRBV5-1; D not certain. CDR3 size: 14 residues. Germline CDR1 SGHRS, CDR2 YFSETQ. The V end was cut by 0 bases, the J end by 4 bases, with 10 bases between. In DNA, the CDR3 is TGCGCCAGCAGCTTGGGTGGCAGCTCCTATGGCTACACCTTC. Its protein product is CASSLGGSSYGYTF.

The J gene is TRBJ2-5, the V gene TRBV20-1; the D is unclear. V lost 5 bases to trimming and J lost 5 bases, with 9 bases between them. The CDR3 sequence is 11 residues long. From germline, CDR1 is DFQATT and CDR2 SNEGSKA (reference sequence). In DNA form, the CDR3 reads TGCAGTGCTGGGCTCCGGGAGACCCAGTACTTC. This translates into CSAGLRETQYF.

This chain connects TRBV6-4 to TRBJ1-2; tentatively, D is TRBD1 (5 bases). The CDR3 runs 19 residues. Trimming took 0 bases from V and 0 from J, leaving 20 bases between them. Germline lookup yields CDR1 MRHNA and CDR2 SNTAGT. The CDR3: CASSDSRGRGLSTNYGYTF. The CDR3 DNA follows: TGTGCCAGCAGTGACTCGAGGGGTCGAGGGTTATCTACTAACTATGGCTACACCTTC.

This chain connects TRBV28 to TRBJ2-7; D is perhaps TRBD1 (6 bases). The CDR3 contains 14 residues. V shed 4 bases and J shed 2 bases, with 12 bases lying between them. Germline values: CDR1 MDHEN, CDR2 SYDVKM. The CDR3 loop is CASSSRTATYEQYF. The CDR3 DNA is TGTGCCAGCAGTTCACGGACAGCTACCTACGAGCAGTACTTC. Together with reference TRBV28 and TRBJ2-7, the CDR3 gives the full variable domain: DVKVTQSSRYLVKRTGEKVFLECVQDMDHENMFWYRQDPGLGLRLIYFSYDVKMKEKGDIPEGYSVSREKKERFSLILESASTNQTSMYLCASSSRTATYEQYFGPGTRLTVT.

Notes on this clone: Additional DNA sequences in this sample encode the identical CDR3. The chain employs TRBV18 and TRBJ2-5, with D uncertain. The CDR3 has 12 amino acids. V gave up 2 bases and J gave up 5 bases, with 6 bases separating them. From germline, CDR1 is KGHSH and CDR2 LQKENI. CDR3 region: CASSPVGETQYF. Written as DNA, the CDR3 is TGTGCCAGCTCACCAGTAGGGGAGACCCAGTACTTC.

The V and J genes are TRBV28 and TRBJ2-7, with unresolved D. The CDR3 is made up of 11 amino acids. Germline CDR1 and CDR2: MDHEN and SYDVKM. Trimming removed 6 bases at V and 7 bases at J, with 10 bases between. Here the CDR3 reads CASSPLLEQYF. The CDR3 nucleotides are TGTGCCAGCAGCCCCCTATTGGAGCAGTACTTC.

The chain links TRBV19 to TRBJ2-7; 11 positions agree with TRBD2. The J segment lost 4 bases and the V segment lost 6 bases, leaving 8 bases of the junction unmatched. Germline V gene sequence: CDR1 LNHDA, CDR2 SQIVND (reference sequence). This CDR3 is built from 15 residues. Here the CDR3 reads CASSPLLAGAYEQYF. DNA of the CDR3: TGTGCCAGTAGCCCTCTACTAGCGGGAGCTTACGAGCAGTACTTC.

The chain links TRBV29-1 to TRBJ2-1; either TRBD1 or TRBD2 may supply D (5 bases each). CDR1 is SQVTM, CDR2 ANQGSEA, per germline. V was trimmed by 3 bases and J by 9 bases, leaving 15 bases between them. The CDR3 is 13 amino acids. CDR3 amino acids: CSVESPKRGEQFF. CDR3 nucleotides: TGCAGCGTTGAGAGCCCTAAGAGGGGTGAGCAGTTCTTC.

J is TRBJ2-7 and V is TRBV5-4, with a weak D call TRBD1 (6 bases). The CDR3 contains 12 residues. In germline, CDR1 is SGHNT, CDR2 YYREEE (reference sequence). V gave up 2 bases and J gave up 6 bases, with 9 bases separating them. CDR3 DNA: TGTGCCAGCAGCTTCACAGGGAGCGAGCAGTACTTC. Its translation is CASSFTGSEQYF. Full variable domain (remainder filled in from reference TRBV5-4 and TRBJ2-7): ETGVTQSPTHLIKTRGQQVTLRCSSQSGHNTVSWYQQALGQGPQFIFQYYREEENGRGNFPPRFSGLQFPNYSSELNVNALELDDSALYLCASSFTGSEQYFGPGTRLTVT.

This chain joins TRBV11-2 and TRBJ1-2; a weak D match, TRBD1 (5 bases). The CDR3 runs to 13 residues. Germline CDR1 reads SGHAT; CDR2 reads FQNNGV. The V end lost 11 bases, the J end lost 8 bases, and 21 bases lay between the germline ends. The CDR3 protein is CAVRRQPEIGYTF. The DNA for the CDR3 is TGTGCCGTAAGGAGACAGCCCGAGATCGGCTACACCTTC.